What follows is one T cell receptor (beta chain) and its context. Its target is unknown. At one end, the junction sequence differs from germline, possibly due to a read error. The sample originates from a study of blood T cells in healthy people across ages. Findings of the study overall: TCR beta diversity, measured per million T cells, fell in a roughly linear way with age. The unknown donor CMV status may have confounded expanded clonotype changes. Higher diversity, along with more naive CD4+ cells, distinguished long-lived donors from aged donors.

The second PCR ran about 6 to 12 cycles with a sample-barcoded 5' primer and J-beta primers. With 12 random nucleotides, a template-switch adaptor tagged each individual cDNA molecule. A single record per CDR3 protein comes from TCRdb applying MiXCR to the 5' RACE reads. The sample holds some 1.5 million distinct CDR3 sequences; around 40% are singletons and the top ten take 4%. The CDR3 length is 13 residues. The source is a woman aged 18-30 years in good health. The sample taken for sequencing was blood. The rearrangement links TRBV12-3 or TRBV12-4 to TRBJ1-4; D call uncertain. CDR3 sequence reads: CACSPTVGEKLFF. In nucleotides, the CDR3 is TGTGCCTGCAGCCCAACGGTCGGAGAAAAACTGTTTTTT.